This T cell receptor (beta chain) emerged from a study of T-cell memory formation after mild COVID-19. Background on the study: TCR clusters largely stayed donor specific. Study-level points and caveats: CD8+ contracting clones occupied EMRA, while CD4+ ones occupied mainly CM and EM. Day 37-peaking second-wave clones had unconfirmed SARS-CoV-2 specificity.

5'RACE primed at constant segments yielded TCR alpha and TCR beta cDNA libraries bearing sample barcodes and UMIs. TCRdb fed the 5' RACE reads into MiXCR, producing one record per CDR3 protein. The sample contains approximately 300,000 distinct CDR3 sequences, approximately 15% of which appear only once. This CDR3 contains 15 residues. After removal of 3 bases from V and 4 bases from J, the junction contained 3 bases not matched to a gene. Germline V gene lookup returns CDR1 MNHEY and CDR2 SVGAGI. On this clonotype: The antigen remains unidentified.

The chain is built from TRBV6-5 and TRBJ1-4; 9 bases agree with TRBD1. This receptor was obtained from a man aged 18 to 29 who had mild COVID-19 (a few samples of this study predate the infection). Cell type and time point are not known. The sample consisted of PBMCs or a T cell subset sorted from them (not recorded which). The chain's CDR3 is CASSYVGQGNEKLFF. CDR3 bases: TGTGCCAGCAGTTATGTGGGACAGGGTAATGAAAAACTGTTTTTT.